This is a list of T cell receptor beta chains from one sample in a study of preoperative IRX-2 immunotherapy in early breast cancer. Clones were sequenced by immunoSEQ multiplex PCR, and TCRdb holds only the in-frame ones, with some missing. This sample has around 24,000 clones; around 79% occur once, and the top ten carry roughly 6.8%. The sample here was lymph node tissue, taken after IRX-2 immunotherapy. These TCRs come from a human donor with breast cancer. Each CDR3 is given with its conserved first and last residue. The D gene is left open where the match is weak. Clone sizes are given selectively: once, few, many, or a class where the clone is expanded.

V	J	size	D	CDR3	DNA
TRBV18	TRBJ1-1	-	-	CASSPQGNTEAFF	TGTGCCAGCTCACCCCAAGGAAACACTGAAGCTTTCTTT
TRBV18	TRBJ1-4	few	TRBD1	CASSPPPTGHNEKLFF	TGTGCCAGCTCACCACCCCCGACAGGGCACAATGAAAAACTGTTTTTT
TRBV6-8	TRBJ2-1	-	TRBD1	CASSYRGLNEQFF	TGTGCCAGCAGTTACAGGGGGCTCAATGAGCAGTTCTTC
TRBV9	TRBJ2-3	-	TRBD2	CASSTGTTGDTQYF	TGTGCCAGCAGCACCGGGACTACGGGAGATACGCAGTATTTT
TRBV12-5	TRBJ2-2	-	-	CASTTGTSTGELFF	TGTGCCAGCACGACCGGGACTTCCACCGGGGAGCTGTTTTTT
TRBV25-1	TRBJ1-3	-	TRBD1	CASRGQGIGSGNTIYF	TGTGCCAGCAGGGGACAGGGGATCGGCTCTGGAAACACCATATATTTT
TRBV6-8	TRBJ2-3	few	TRBD1	CASRPGQGALLTDTQYF	TGTGCCAGCAGGCCGGGACAGGGGGCGCTTTTAACAGATACGCAGTATTTT
TRBV10-1	TRBJ2-7	-	-	CASSERGSGEQYF	TGCGCCAGCAGTGAGAGGGGGTCCGGCGAGCAGTACTTC
TRBV14	TRBJ1-3	-	-	CASSHQRNTIYF	TGTGCCAGCAGCCATCAGAGAAACACCATATATTTT
TRBV6-8	TRBJ2-7	-	-	CASSYIPGFRGEQYF	TGTGCCAGCAGTTACATCCCGGGGTTCAGGGGCGAGCAGTATTTC
TRBV4-2	TRBJ2-1	-	TRBD2	CASSPRDRALLTSGTYNEQFF	TGTGCCAGCAGCCCGAGGGACAGGGCATTACTGACTAGCGGGACCTACAATGAGCAGTTCTTC
TRBV7-7	TRBJ2-7	-	TRBD1	CASSTNRGLVEVYEQYF	TGTGCTAGCAGTACCAACAGGGGGCTCGTTGAGGTCTACGAGCAGTACTTC
TRBV6-8	TRBJ2-7	-	TRBD2	CASSSAGTSPYEQYF	TGTGCCAGCAGTTCGGCCGGGACTAGCCCCTACGAGCAGTACTTC
TRBV5-1	TRBJ2-7	-	TRBD2	CASSLGLAGDMMYF	TGCGCCAGCAGCTTGGGGCTAGCGGGAGATATGATGTACTTC
TRBV11-3	TRBJ2-7	-	-	CASSLAGPHYEQYF	TGTGCCAGCAGCTTGGCGGGGCCCCACTACGAGCAGTACTTC
TRBV5-1	TRBJ2-5	-	TRBD1	CASSLAGQGRETQYF	TGCGCCAGCAGCTTGGCGGGACAGGGGAGGGAGACCCAGTACTTC
TRBV10-1	TRBJ1-5	-	-	CASGLSNQPQHF	TGCGCCAGCGGATTAAGCAATCAGCCCCAGCATTTT
TRBV7-7	TRBJ2-1	-	TRBD2	CASRALAGSSYNEQFF	TGTGCCAGCAGAGCTCTAGCGGGGAGCTCCTACAATGAGCAGTTCTTC
TRBV5-1	TRBJ1-4	-	TRBD1	CASSLEGQGPEKLFF	TGCGCCAGCAGCTTGGAGGGACAGGGACCTGAAAAACTGTTTTTT
TRBV19	TRBJ2-1	-	-	CASSISEQRRPVNEQFF	TGTGCCAGTAGTATCAGTGAACAGCGGCGTCCGGTTAATGAGCAGTTCTTC
TRBV11-1	TRBJ2-7	-	-	CASSSRTSSYEQYF	TGTGCCAGCAGCTCCAGGACAAGCTCCTACGAGCAGTACTTC
TRBV29-1	TRBJ2-5	few	-	CSVDRGRGETQYF	TGCAGCGTTGATCGGGGGAGAGGTGAGACCCAGTACTTC
TRBV5-1	TRBJ2-5	-	TRBD2	CASSWGTSGRASQETQYF	TGCGCCAGCAGCTGGGGGACTAGCGGGAGGGCCTCACAAGAGACCCAGTACTTC
TRBV15	TRBJ1-4	-	TRBD1	CATSRDRQGESEKLFF	TGTGCCACCAGCAGAGATCGGCAGGGGGAAAGTGAAAAACTGTTTTTT
TRBV7-1	TRBJ2-5	once	-	CASSLVGEETQYF	TGTGCCAGCAGCTTAGTTGGGGAGGAGACCCAGTACTTC
TRBV29-1	TRBJ1-2	-	TRBD1	CSAPGQGSLNTF	TGCAGCGCTCCGGGACAGGGGTCCTTGAACACCTTC
TRBV30	TRBJ1-2	-	TRBD1	CAWNSGQGKSGYTF	TGTGCCTGGAACTCCGGACAGGGGAAAAGCGGCTACACCTTC
TRBV14	TRBJ1-2	-	-	CASSSRGRAERGYGYTF	TGTGCCAGCAGCTCTCGGGGCAGGGCAGAAAGGGGCTATGGCTACACCTTC
TRBV11-3	TRBJ2-7	-	-	CASSYSGTAYEQYF	TGTGCCAGCAGCTATAGCGGCACCGCCTACGAGCAGTACTTC
TRBV28	TRBJ2-7	-	TRBD2	CASSLGLGAGGEQYF	TGTGCCAGCAGTTTAGGACTGGGGGCGGGAGGCGAGCAGTACTTC
TRBV23-1	TRBJ2-2	-	-	CASSQDHDRNTGELFF	TGCGCCAGCAGCCAAGATCACGACAGGAACACCGGGGAGCTGTTTTTT
TRBV29-1	TRBJ2-5	-	TRBD1	CSGGTAQETQYF	TGCAGCGGAGGGACAGCCCAAGAGACCCAGTACTTC
TRBV6-8	TRBJ1-5	-	-	CASSSHQRSNQPQHF	TGTGCCAGCAGTTCCCATCAGAGGAGCAATCAGCCCCAGCATTTT
TRBV6-8	TRBJ2-1	-	TRBD2	CAIRGTSGNGNEQFF	TGTGCCATCAGAGGGACTAGCGGGAACGGGAATGAGCAGTTCTTC
TRBV6-8	TRBJ2-3	few	-	CAIIRGGPEYTQYF	TGTGCCATCATTAGAGGCGGGCCCGAGTATACGCAGTATTTT
TRBV28	TRBJ2-7	-	-	CASSRSRVVPYEQYF	TGTGCCAGCAGTCGGTCCCGGGTCGTTCCCTACGAGCAGTACTTC
TRBV19	TRBJ2-2	-	TRBD1	CASSRGQGRTGELFF	TGTGCCAGTAGCCGGGGACAGGGGAGGACCGGGGAGCTGTTTTTT
TRBV11-3	TRBJ2-1	once	TRBD2	CASSLEAGPSEFSYNEQFF	TGTGCCAGCAGCTTAGAAGCGGGACCTTCCGAATTCTCCTACAATGAGCAGTTCTTC
TRBV6-8	TRBJ2-7	-	TRBD2	CATRAGTSLDEQYF	TGTGCCACTAGAGCCGGGACTAGCCTAGACGAGCAGTACTTC
TRBV6-8	TRBJ1-1	-	-	CASRLDPRQAQNTEAFF	TGTGCCAGCAGGCTCGACCCGAGACAGGCTCAGAACACTGAAGCTTTCTTT
TRBV5-1	TRBJ2-2	-	TRBD2	CASSLVSGGSTGELFF	TGCGCCAGCAGCTTGGTGTCGGGAGGGAGCACCGGGGAGCTGTTTTTT
TRBV6-8	TRBJ1-5	-	-	CASSYKGGAEYQPQHF	TGTGCCAGCAGTTACAAAGGAGGGGCTGAGTATCAGCCCCAGCATTTT
TRBV19	TRBJ1-5	-	TRBD1	CASRTDRENQPQHF	TGTGCCAGTAGGACTGACAGGGAAAATCAGCCCCAGCATTTT
TRBV6-8	TRBJ2-5	-	-	CASSDGGAGSKTQYF	TGTGCCAGCTCCGACGGTGGGGCAGGAAGCAAGACCCAGTACTTC
TRBV11-3	TRBJ2-7	-	TRBD2	CASSLRGEGYEQYF	TGTGCCAGCAGCTTACGGGGGGAAGGTTACGAGCAGTACTTC
TRBV6-8	TRBJ2-3	-	TRBD1	CASSLTGVTDTQYF	TGTGCCAGCAGTTTAACAGGGGTCACAGATACGCAGTATTTT
TRBV6-8	TRBJ2-7	large	-	CASSYTGSYEQYF	TGTGCCAGCAGTTACACAGGGTCCTACGAGCAGTACTTC
TRBV1	TRBJ1-3	-	-	CASSQDGGAGTIYF	TGCGCCAGCAGCCAAGATGGGGGGGCTGGCACCATATATTTT
TRBV11-3	TRBJ2-2	-	-	CASSFDGLSGELFF	TGTGCCAGCAGCTTCGACGGACTCTCCGGGGAGCTGTTTTTT
TRBV11-3	TRBJ2-2	-	-	CASSLVLSAGELFF	TGTGCCAGCAGCTTAGTGCTATCGGCCGGGGAGCTGTTTTTT
TRBV5-1	TRBJ1-4	-	-	CASSLVVAATNEKLFF	TGCGCCAGCAGCTTGGTTGTGGCCGCAACTAATGAAAAACTGTTTTTT
TRBV19	TRBJ2-7	-	-	CASSIGLYYEQYF	TGTGCCAGTAGTATAGGGCTTTACTACGAGCAGTACTTC
TRBV7-2	TRBJ1-2	-	-	CASSLNPPGRANYGYTF	TGTGCCAGCAGCTTAAACCCCCCAGGCAGAGCTAACTATGGCTACACCTTC
TRBV19	TRBJ2-7	-	TRBD2	CASTANGAGEGGDLYEQYF	TGTGCCAGTACCGCAAACGGGGCGGGAGAAGGAGGGGATTTATACGAGCAGTACTTC
TRBV5-1	TRBJ1-1	-	-	CASSPGGVVPEAFF	TGCGCCAGCAGCCCCGGGGGTGTAGTTCCTGAAGCTTTCTTT
TRBV7-4	TRBJ1-1	-	-	CASSRAGRPEAFF	TGTGCCAGCAGCCGGGCCGGAAGGCCTGAAGCTTTCTTT